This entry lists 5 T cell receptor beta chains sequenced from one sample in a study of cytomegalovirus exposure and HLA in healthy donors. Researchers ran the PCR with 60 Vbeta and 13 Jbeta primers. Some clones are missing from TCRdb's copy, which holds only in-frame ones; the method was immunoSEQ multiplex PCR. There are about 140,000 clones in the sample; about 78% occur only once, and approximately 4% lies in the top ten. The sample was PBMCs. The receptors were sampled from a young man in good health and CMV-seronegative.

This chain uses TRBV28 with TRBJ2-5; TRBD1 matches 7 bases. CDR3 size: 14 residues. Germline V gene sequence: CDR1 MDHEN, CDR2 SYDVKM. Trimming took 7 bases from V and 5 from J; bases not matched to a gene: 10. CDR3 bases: TGTGCCAGCATAAGGGGGCGCGGCGGGGAGACCCAGTACTTC. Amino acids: CASIRGRGGETQYF.

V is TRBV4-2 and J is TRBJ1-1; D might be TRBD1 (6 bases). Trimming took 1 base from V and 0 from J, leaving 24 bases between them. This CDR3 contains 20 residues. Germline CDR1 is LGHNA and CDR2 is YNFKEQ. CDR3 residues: CASSQGPRGAGIAMNTEAFF. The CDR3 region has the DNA TGTGCCAGCAGCCAAGGCCCTCGGGGGGCGGGTATCGCGATGAACACTGAAGCTTTCTTT.

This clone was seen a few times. CDR3 protein: CASSDSGGGADTQYF. Here the CDR3 DNA reads TGTGCCAGCAGTGACTCAGGCGGGGGGGCGGATACGCAGTATTTT. V is TRBV6-4 and J is TRBJ2-3; 9 bases are shared with TRBD2. In germline, CDR1 is MRHNA, CDR2 SNTAGT. This CDR3 comprises 15 residues. V trimming: 0 bases; J trimming: 6 bases; junction bases outside the gene matches: 4.

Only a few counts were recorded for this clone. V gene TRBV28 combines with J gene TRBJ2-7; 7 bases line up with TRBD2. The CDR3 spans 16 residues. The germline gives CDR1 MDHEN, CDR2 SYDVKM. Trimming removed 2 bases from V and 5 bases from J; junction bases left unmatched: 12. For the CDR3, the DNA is TGTGCCAGCAGTTTACCTTGGGGGGGATTGAAGGACGAGCAGTACTTC. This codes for CASSLPWGGLKDEQYF. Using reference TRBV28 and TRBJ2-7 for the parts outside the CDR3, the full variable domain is DVKVTQSSRYLVKRTGEKVFLECVQDMDHENMFWYRQDPGLGLRLIYFSYDVKMKEKGDIPEGYSVSREKKERFSLILESASTNQTSMYLCASSLPWGGLKDEQYFGPGTRLTVT.

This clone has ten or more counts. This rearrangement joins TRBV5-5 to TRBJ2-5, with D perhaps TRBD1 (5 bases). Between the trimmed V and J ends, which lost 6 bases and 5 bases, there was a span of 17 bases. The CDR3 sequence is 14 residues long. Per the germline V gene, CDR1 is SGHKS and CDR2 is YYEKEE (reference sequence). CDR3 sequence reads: CASTQGLPRETQYF. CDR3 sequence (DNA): TGTGCCAGCACCCAGGGCTTACCAAGGGAGACCCAGTACTTC. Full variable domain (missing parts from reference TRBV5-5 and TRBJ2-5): DAGVTQSPTHLIKTRGQQVTLRCSPISGHKSVSWYQQVLGQGPQFIFQYYEKEERGRGNFPDRFSARQFPNYSSELNVNALLLGDSALYLCASTQGLPRETQYFGPGTRLLVL.